The clone carrying this T cell receptor beta chain was detected only once. The antigen is not known. These data belong to a study of cytomegalovirus exposure and HLA in healthy donors. Study-level points and caveats: Generally TCR sequences proved uncommon, though certain public TCRs appeared in numerous donors.

Germline V gene lookup returns CDR1 SGHRS and CDR2 YFSETQ. V dropped 2 bases and J dropped 6 bases, with 15 bases sitting between them. The CDR3 has 15 residues. Here immunoSEQ multiplex PCR was the method, and the copy in TCRdb shows in-frame clones only, minus some. The sample includes over 250,000 clones, approximately 83% of them seen just once. The specimen sequenced was PBMCs. The sequence was collected from a woman younger than 35 in good health and CMV-seronegative. The chain employs TRBV5-1 and TRBJ2-1; perhaps TRBD2 as D (6 bases). The CDR3 region is CASSLGTGGSNEQFF. DNA of the CDR3: TGCGCCAGCAGCTTAGGGACCGGAGGGAGCAATGAGCAGTTCTTC.